This TCR beta chain was documented in a study of shared clonotypes between healthy human individuals. Across the whole study: Participating donors consisted of a couple of women and a few men aged 18 to 49. Overall study results and limits: The authors sampled blood alone, and tissue repertoires likely differ.

There are 14 residues in the CDR3. V was clipped by 6 bases and J by 1 base, with 9 bases between them. CDR1 is LNHDA and CDR2 is SQIVND in the germline V gene (reference sequence). Notes on this clone: Its antigen is currently unknown.

At the deep level, the assay was run. The genomic DNA of each subset was split evenly across several immunoSEQ plates. Using immunoSEQ multiplex PCR, the repertoire was profiled, and TCRdb retains in-frame clones only, with some absent. This sample has 450,000 to 500,000 clones; roughly 80% occur once, and the top ten carry more than 9.5%. The origin of this receptor is a woman aged 35 to 49 in good health. Some clones in this sample may be carry-over from other donors' samples. The sample was PBMCs. The J gene is TRBJ2-2, the V gene TRBV19; D is unresolved. CDR3 nucleotide sequence: TGTGCCAGTAGAGGGCAGTGGAACACCGGGGAGCTGTTTTTT. This encodes CASRGQWNTGELFF.